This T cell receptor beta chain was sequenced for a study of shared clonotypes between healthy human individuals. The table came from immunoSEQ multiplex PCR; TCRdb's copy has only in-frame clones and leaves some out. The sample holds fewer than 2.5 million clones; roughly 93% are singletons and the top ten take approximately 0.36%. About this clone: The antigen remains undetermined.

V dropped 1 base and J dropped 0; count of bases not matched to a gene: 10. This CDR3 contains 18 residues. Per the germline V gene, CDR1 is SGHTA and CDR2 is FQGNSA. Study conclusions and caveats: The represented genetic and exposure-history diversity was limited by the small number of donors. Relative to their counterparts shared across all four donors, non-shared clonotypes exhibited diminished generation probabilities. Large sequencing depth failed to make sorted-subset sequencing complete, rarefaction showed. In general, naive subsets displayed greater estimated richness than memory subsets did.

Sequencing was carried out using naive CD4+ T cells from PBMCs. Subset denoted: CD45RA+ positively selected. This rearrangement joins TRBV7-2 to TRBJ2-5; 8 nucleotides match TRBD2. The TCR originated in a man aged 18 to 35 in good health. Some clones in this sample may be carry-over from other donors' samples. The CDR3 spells CASSLVRLAGPYQETQYF. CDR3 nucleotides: TGTGCCAGCAGCTTAGTTCGCCTAGCGGGCCCGTACCAAGAGACCCAGTACTTC. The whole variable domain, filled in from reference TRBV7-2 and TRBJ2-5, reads GAGVSQSPSNKVTEKGKDVELRCDPISGHTALYWYRQSLGQGLEFLIYFQGNSAPDKSGLPSDRFSAERTGGSVSTLTIQRTQQEDSAVYLCASSLVRLAGPYQETQYFGPGTRLLVL.